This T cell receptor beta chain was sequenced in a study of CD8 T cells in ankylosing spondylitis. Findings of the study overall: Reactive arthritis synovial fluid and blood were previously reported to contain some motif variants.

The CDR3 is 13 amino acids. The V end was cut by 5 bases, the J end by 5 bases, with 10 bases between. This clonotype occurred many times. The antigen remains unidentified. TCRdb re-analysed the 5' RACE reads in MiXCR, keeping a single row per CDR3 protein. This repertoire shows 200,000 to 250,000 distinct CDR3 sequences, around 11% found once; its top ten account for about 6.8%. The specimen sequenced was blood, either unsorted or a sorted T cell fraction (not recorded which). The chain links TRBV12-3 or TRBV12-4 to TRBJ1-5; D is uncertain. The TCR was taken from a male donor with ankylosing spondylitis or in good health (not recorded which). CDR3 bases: TGTGCCAGCAGTCCCGGGAGCTATCAGCCCCAGCATTTT. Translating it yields CASSPGSYQPQHF.